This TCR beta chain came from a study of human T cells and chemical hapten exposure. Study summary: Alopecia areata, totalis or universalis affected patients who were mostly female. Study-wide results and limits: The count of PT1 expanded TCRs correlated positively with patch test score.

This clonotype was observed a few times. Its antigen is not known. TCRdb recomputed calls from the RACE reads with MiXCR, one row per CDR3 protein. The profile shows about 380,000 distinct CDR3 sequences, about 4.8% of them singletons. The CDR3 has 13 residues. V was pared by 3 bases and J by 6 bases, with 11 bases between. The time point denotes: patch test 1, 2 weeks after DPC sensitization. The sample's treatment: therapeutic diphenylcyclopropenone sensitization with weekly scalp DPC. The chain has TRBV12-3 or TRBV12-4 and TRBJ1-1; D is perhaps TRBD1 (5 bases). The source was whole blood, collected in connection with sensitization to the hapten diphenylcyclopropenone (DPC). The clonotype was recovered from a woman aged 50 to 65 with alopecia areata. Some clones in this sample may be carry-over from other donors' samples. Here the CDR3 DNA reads TGTGCCAGCAGTTTCGGGGCTGGGTCTGAAGCTTTCTTT. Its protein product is CASSFGAGSEAFF.